This T cell receptor (beta chain) was captured by sequencing in a study of blood T cell repertoires in COVID-19. Study details: Sample material is recorded as cDNA or gDNA derived from T cells, B-cell-depleted T cells, or PBMCs.

This CDR3 has 14 amino acids. Germline-derived CDR1 and CDR2 are MGHDK and SYGVNS. V shed 5 bases, J shed 4 bases, and the junction held 5 bases outside the gene matches. Sequenced by immunoSEQ multiplex PCR; TCRdb stores in-frame clones only, minus some. The sample consists of over 40,000 clones, 83% of them appearing once. This clone appeared once. Sequencing input: peripheral blood. This TCR was sampled from a man aged 40-49 years with acute or convalescent COVID-19. The rearrangement uses TRBV25-1 and TRBJ1-2, with 9 bases fitting TRBD1. CDR3 loop: CASSRTGAVYGYTF. Written as DNA, the CDR3 is TGTGCCAGCAGTCGGACAGGGGCCGTCTATGGCTACACCTTC.